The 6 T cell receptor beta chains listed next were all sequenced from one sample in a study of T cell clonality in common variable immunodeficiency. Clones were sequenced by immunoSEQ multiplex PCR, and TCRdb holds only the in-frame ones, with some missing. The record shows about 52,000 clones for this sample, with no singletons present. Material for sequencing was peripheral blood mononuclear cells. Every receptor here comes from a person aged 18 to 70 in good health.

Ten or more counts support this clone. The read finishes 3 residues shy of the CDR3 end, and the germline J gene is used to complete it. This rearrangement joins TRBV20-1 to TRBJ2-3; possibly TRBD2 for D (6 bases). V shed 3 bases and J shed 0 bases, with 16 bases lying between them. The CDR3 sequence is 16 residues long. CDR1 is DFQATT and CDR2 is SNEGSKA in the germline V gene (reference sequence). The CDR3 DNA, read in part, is TGCAGTGCTAGGCTCGCGGTTAGCGGAAGCACAGATACG. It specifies CSARLAVSGSTDT. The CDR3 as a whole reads CSARLAVSGSTDTQYF.

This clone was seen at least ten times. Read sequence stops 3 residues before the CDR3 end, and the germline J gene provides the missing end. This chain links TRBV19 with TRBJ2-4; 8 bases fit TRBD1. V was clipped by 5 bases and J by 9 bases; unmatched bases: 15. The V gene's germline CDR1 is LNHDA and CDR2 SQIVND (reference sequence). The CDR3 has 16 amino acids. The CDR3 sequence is CASSSQAAGGRSIQYF. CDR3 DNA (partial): TGTGCCAGTAGTTCCCAGGCGGCAGGGGGCAGGAGCATT. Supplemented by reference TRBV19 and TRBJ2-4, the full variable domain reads DGGITQSPKYLFRKEGQNVTLSCEQNLNHDAMYWYRQDPGQGLRLIYYSQIVNDFQKGDIAEGYSVSREKKESFPLTVTSAQKNPTAFYLCASSSQAAGGRSIQYFGAGTRLSVL.

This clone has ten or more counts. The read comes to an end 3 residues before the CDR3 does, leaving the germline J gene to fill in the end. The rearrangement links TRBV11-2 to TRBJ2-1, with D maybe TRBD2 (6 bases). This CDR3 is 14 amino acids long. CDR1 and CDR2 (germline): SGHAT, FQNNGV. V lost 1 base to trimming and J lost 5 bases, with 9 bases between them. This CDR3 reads CASSLGLANNEQFF. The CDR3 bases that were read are TGTGCCAGCAGCTTAGGGCTAGCGAACAATGAG. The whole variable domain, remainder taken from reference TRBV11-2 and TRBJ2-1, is EAGVAQSPRYKIIEKRQSVAFWCNPISGHATLYWYQQILGQGPKLLIQFQNNGVVDDSQLPKDRFSAERLKGVDSTLKIQPAKLEDSAVYLCASSLGLANNEQFFGPGTRLTVL.

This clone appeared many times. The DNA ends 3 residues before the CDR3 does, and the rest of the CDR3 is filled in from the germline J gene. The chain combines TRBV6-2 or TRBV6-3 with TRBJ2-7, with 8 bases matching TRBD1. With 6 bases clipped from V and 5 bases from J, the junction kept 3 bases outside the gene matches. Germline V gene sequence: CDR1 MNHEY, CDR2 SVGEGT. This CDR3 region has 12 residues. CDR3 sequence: CASRGQVDEQYF. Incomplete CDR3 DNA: TGTGCCAGCAGGGGACAGGTAGACGAG.

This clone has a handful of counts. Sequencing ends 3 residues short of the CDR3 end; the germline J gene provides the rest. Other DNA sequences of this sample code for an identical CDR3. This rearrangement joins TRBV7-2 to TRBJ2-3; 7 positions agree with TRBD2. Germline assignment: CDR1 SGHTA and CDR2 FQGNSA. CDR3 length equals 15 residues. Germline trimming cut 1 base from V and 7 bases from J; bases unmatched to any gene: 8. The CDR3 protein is CASSLGAGVANTQYF. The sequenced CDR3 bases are TGTGCCAGCAGCTTAGGGGCGGGGGTAGCGAATACG.

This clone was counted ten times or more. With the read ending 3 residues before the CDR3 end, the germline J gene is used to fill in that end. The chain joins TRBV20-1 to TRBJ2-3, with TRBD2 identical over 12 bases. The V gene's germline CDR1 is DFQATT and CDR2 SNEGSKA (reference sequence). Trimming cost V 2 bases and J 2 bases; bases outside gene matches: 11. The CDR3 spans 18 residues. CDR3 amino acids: CSARWHLAGGDDTDTQYF. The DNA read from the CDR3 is TGCAGTGCTAGATGGCACCTAGCGGGGGGGGATGACACAGATACG.